One and the same sample provided the 8 T cell receptor beta chains below, sequenced in a study of blood T cell repertoires in COVID-19. Repertoires were generated with immunoSEQ multiplex PCR, while TCRdb's copy carries only in-frame clones and drops some. Of around 250,000 clones listed, about 89% are singletons. The sequencing sample was made of PBMCs or T cells enriched from blood (not recorded which). All receptors come from a woman under 40 who had recovered from COVID-19.

The V and J genes are TRBV15 and TRBJ2-5; 9 positions agree with TRBD1. The ends lost 2 bases at V and 4 bases at J; junction bases unmatched: 8. The CDR3 is 16 amino acids. CDR1 is LNHNV, CDR2 YYDKDF, per germline (reference sequence). DNA of the CDR3: TGTGCCACCAGCAGATCCGGACAGGGGTACGGAGAGACCCAGTACTTC. Encoded protein: CATSRSGQGYGETQYF.

The rearrangement links TRBV18 to TRBJ2-7; 9 nucleotides align to TRBD2. Germline V gene data show CDR1 as KGHSH and CDR2 as LQKENI. Trimming took 6 bases from V and 6 from J; bases not matched to a gene: 9. This CDR3 comprises 14 residues. CDR3 residues: CASSPGTAGGEQYF. In DNA, the CDR3 is TGTGCCAGCTCTCCCGGGACAGCGGGGGGCGAGCAGTACTTC. Full variable domain (remainder filled in from reference TRBV18 and TRBJ2-7): NAGVMQNPRHLVRRRGQEARLRCSPMKGHSHVYWYRQLPEEGLKFMVYLQKENIIDESGMPKERFSAEFPKEGPSILRIQQVVRGDSAAYFCASSPGTAGGEQYFGPGTRLTVT.

The chain recombines TRBV7-8 with TRBJ1-2; weak D call: TRBD1 (6 bases). Trimming removed 4 bases from V and 8 bases from J, with 17 bases in between. CDR1 is SGHVS and CDR2 is FQNEAQ in the germline V gene. The CDR3 covers 14 residues. Here the CDR3 DNA reads TGTGCCAGCAGCTCGTCGCAGGGGAGGGGAGGCTACACCTTC. This gives the protein CASSSSQGRGGYTF.

The rearrangement joins TRBV2 to TRBJ1-2; tentative D call: TRBD1 (5 bases). Germline CDR1 and CDR2: SNHLY and FYNNEI. Trimming took off 7 bases at V and 6 bases at J, with 21 bases between the two ends. The CDR3 is 15 residues long. CDR3 sequence (DNA): TGTGCCAGCATTCCAGACAGTCCCCTCGTGGATGGCTACACCTTC. The encoded protein is CASIPDSPLVDGYTF.

The CDR3 loop reads CASSFFDQGGVVRIQYF. DNA for the CDR3: TGTGCCAGCAGCTTTTTTGATCAAGGAGGGGTTGTTCGCATTCAGTACTTC. This chain links TRBV5-8 with TRBJ2-4; tentatively, D is TRBD2 (6 bases). The ends were cut back, 2 bases at V and 9 bases at J, with 24 bases in the middle. CDR1 is SGHTS and CDR2 is YDEGEE in the germline V gene. CDR3 size: 17 residues.

The chain recombines TRBV27 with TRBJ2-3; D is possibly TRBD1 (6 bases). With 5 bases removed from V and 2 bases from J, the gap between germline ends came to 14 bases. The length of the CDR3 is 15 residues. The germline CDR1 and CDR2 sequences are MNHEY and SMNVEV (reference sequence). As DNA, the CDR3 is TGTGCCAGCAGTGCCTCGGACAGCCTCACAGATACGCAGTATTTT. Amino acid sequence: CASSASDSLTDTQYF.

V usage is TRBV24-1 and J usage is TRBJ2-2, with a possible D match to TRBD1 (6 bases). The germline V and J ends were trimmed by 0 bases and 3 bases, with 10 bases remaining between them. This CDR3 spans 16 amino acids. Germline V gives CDR1 KGHDR, CDR2 SFDVKD. In nucleotides, the CDR3 is TGTGCCACCAGTGATTTGGGGGGCGCGGACACCGGGGAGCTGTTTTTT. Its protein is CATSDLGGADTGELFF.

This clone was seen a single time. The genes are TRBV5-1 and TRBJ1-4; unclear D gene. The CDR3 loop spans 14 amino acids. Germline values: CDR1 SGHRS, CDR2 YFSETQ. The V end was cut by 3 bases, the J end by 8 bases, with 14 bases between. CDR3 in DNA: TGCGCCAGCAGCTCACAACCCGGGGAGGAAAAACTGTTTTTT. Encoded protein: CASSSQPGEEKLFF.